This TCR beta chain emerged from a study of neurological immune-mediated disorders. This clonotype was seen repeatedly, ten times or more. The time point is: technical triplicate 3. Unsorted libraries came from 2 million PBMCs stored at -80 °C. This CDR3 spans 18 amino acids. Germline V CDR1 and CDR2: SGHRS, YFSETQ. The trim removed 0 bases at V and 0 bases at J, leaving 8 bases unmatched. Synthesis of cDNA was accomplished via 5'RACE employing 10-nucleotide random UMIs. Using its own MiXCR run on the 5' RACE reads, TCRdb lists one record per CDR3 protein. The table includes some 47,000 distinct CDR3 sequences, around a fifth detected once.

This receptor was taken from a man aged 60 to 75 with HTLV-1-associated myelopathy (HAM/TSP). Sequenced material: PBMCs. The rearrangement links TRBV5-1 to TRBJ2-3; 9 positions match TRBD2. The CDR3, as DNA: TGCGCCAGCAGCTTGGAGTCTCGCGGGAGGGGTAGCACAGATACGCAGTATTTT. Protein: CASSLESRGRGSTDTQYF.